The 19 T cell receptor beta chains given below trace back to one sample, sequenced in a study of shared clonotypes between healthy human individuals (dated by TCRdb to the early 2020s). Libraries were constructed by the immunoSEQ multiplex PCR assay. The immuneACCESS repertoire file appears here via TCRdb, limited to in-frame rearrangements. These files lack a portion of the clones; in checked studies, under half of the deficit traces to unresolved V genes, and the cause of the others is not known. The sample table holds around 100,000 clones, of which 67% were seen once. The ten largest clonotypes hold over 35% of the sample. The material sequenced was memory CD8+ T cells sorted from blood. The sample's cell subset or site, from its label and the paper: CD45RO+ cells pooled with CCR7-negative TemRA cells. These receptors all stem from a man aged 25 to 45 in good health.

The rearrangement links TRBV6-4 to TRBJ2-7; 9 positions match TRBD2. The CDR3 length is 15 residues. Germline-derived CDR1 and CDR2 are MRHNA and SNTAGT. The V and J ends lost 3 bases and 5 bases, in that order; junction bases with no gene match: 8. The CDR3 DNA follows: TGTGCCAGCAGTGAAGAGGTAGCGGGAGCTCACGAGCAGTACTTC. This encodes CASSEEVAGAHEQYF.

In nucleotides, the CDR3 is TGTGCCACCAGCCTACCTTCAGGGGCAGCCCTGAAAGAGACCCAGTACTTC. Amino acids: CATSLPSGAALKETQYF. This sequence joins TRBV15 and TRBJ2-5; weak D call: TRBD1 (6 bases). V was cut by 5 bases and J by 3 bases, with 22 bases left in between. The CDR3 runs to 17 residues. Germline CDR1 reads LNHNV; CDR2 reads YYDKDF (reference sequence). The variable domain in full, with the rest retrieved from reference TRBV15 and TRBJ2-5, is DAMVIQNPRYQVTQFGKPVTLSCSQTLNHNVMYWYQQKSSQAPKLLFHYYDKDFNNEADTPDNFQSRRPNTSFCFLDIRSPGLGDTAMYLCATSLPSGAALKETQYFGPGTRLLVL.

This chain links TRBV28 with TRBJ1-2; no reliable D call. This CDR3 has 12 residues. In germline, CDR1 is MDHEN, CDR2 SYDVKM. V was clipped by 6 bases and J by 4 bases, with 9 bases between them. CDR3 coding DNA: TGTGCCAGCAGCCCCCTTCCCTATGGCTACACCTTC. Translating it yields CASSPLPYGYTF.

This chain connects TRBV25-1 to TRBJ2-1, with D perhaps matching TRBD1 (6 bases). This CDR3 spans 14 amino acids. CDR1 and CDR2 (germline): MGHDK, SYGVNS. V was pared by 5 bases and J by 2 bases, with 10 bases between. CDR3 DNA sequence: TGTGCCAGCAGTACAGGGACGGCCTACAATGAGCAGTTCTTC. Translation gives CASSTGTAYNEQFF. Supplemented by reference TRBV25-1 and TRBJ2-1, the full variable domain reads EADIYQTPRYLVIGTGKKITLECSQTMGHDKMYWYQQDPGMELHLIHYSYGVNSTEKGDLSSESTVSRIRTEHFPLTLESARPSHTSQYLCASSTGTAYNEQFFGPGTRLTVL.

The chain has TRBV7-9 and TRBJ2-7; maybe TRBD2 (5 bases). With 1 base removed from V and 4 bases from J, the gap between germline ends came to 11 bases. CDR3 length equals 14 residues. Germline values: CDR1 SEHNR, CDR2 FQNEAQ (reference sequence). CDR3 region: CASSLVASFYEQYF. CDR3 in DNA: TGTGCCAGCAGCTTAGTCGCTAGCTTTTACGAGCAGTACTTC.

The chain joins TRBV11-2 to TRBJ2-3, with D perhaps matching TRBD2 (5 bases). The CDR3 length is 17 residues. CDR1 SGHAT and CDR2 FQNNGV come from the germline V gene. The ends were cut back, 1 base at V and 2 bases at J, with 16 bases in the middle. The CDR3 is CASSLGIGNGNTDTQYF. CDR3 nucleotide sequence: TGTGCCAGCAGCTTAGGAATCGGGAACGGAAACACAGATACGCAGTATTTT.

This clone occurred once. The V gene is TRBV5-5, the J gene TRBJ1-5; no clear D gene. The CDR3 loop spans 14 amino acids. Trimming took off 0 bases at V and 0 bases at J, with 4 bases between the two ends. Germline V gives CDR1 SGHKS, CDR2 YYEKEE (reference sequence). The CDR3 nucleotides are TGTGCCAGCAGCTTGGCGGCTAGCAATCAGCCCCAGCATTTT. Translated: CASSLAASNQPQHF.

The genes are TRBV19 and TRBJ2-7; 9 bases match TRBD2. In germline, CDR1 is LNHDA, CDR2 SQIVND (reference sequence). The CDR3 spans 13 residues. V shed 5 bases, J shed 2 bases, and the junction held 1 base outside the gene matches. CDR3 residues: CASSLAGAYEQYF. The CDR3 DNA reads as TGTGCCAGTAGTTTAGCGGGAGCCTACGAGCAGTACTTC. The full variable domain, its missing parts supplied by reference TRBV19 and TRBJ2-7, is DGGITQSPKYLFRKEGQNVTLSCEQNLNHDAMYWYRQDPGQGLRLIYYSQIVNDFQKGDIAEGYSVSREKKESFPLTVTSAQKNPTAFYLCASSLAGAYEQYFGPGTRLTVT.

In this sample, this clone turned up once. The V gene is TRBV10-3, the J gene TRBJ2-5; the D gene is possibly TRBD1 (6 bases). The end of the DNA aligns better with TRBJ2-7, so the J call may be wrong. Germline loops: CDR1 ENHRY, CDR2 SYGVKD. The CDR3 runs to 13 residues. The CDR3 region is CAISEGQSYEQYF. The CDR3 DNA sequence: TGTGCCATCAGTGAGGGACAGAGCTACGAGCAGTACTTC.

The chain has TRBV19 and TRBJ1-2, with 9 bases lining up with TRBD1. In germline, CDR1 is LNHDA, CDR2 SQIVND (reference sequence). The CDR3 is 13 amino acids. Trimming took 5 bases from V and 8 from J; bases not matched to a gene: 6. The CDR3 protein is CASSSDRGGGYTF. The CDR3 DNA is TGTGCCAGTAGTTCGGACAGGGGTGGCGGCTACACCTTC.

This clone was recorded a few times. CDR3 DNA: TGTGCCAGCTCGTCTCGCTCTGAAGCTTTCTTT. It yields the protein CASSSRSEAFF. The rearrangement links TRBV7-2 to TRBJ1-1; D ambiguous. CDR1 SGHTA and CDR2 FQGNSA come from the germline V gene. V dropped 8 bases and J dropped 6 bases, with 10 bases sitting between them. This CDR3 has 11 residues.

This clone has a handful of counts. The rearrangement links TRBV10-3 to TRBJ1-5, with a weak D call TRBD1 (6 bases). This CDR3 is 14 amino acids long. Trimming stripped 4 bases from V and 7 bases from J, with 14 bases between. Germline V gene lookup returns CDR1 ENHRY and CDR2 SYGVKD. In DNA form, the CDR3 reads TGTGCCATCAGTGGTTTAAAGGGGGGACAGCCCCAGCATTTT. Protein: CAISGLKGGQPQHF.

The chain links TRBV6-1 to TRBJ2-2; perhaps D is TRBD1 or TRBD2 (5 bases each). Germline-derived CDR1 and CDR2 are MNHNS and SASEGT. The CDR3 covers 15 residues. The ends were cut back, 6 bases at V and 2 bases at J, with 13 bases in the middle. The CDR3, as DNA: TGTGCCAGCAGGATGGGGGTATTAAACACCGGGGAGCTGTTTTTT. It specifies CASRMGVLNTGELFF.

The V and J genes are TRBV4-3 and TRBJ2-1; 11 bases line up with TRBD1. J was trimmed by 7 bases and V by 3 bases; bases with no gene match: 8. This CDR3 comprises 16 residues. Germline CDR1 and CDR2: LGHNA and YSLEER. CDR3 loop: CASSQARGTGGNEQFF. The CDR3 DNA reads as TGCGCCAGCAGCCAGGCCCGAGGGACAGGGGGGAATGAGCAGTTCTTC.

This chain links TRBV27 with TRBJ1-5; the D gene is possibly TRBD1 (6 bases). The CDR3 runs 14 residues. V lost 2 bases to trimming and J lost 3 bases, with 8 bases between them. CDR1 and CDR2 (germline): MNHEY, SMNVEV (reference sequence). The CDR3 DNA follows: TGTGCCAGCAGTTTAAGGGGGAACAATCAGCCCCAGCATTTT. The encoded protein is CASSLRGNNQPQHF.

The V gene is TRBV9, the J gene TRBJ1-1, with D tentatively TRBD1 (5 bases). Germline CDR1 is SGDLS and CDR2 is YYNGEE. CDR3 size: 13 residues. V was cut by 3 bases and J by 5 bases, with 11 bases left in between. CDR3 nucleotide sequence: TGTGCCAGCAGCGGTTGGGGGGAAACTGAAGCTTTCTTT. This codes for CASSGWGETEAFF.

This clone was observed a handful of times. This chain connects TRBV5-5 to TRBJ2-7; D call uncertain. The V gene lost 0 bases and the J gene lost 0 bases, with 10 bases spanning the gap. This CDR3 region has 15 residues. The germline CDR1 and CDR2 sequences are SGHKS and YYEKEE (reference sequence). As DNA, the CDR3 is TGTGCCAGCAGCTTGGCGGGCCTTTTCTCCTACGAGCAGTACTTC. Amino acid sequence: CASSLAGLFSYEQYF.

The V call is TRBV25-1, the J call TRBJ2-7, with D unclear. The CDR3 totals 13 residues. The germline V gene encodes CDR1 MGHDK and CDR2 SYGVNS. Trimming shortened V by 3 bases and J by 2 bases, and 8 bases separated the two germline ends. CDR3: CASSDGPAYEQYF. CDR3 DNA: TGTGCCAGCAGTGACGGCCCGGCCTACGAGCAGTACTTC.

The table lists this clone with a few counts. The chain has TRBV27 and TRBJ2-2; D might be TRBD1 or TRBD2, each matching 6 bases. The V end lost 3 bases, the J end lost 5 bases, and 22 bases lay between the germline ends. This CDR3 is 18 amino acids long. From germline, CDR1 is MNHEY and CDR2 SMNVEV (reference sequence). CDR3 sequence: CASSFSARGGFSTGELFF. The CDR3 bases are TGTGCCAGCAGTTTCTCGGCCAGGGGAGGTTTCAGTACCGGGGAGCTGTTTTTT.